This TCR beta chain appears in the sequencing data of a study of T-cell reconstitution after alpha-beta-depleted transplantation in children. Study-wide results and caveats: Surviving recipient T cells and thymic progenitors underlay high day-60 TCRbeta diversity in some patients. Diversity and T-cell counts at one year after transplant derived mostly from new T cells.

Germline CDR1 is LGHNA and CDR2 is YSLEER. Trimming removed 0 bases at V and 6 bases at J, with 12 bases between. CDR3 length: 15 residues. This clonotype was seen ten or more times. Its antigen is unidentified. For TCRbeta, the library was prepared with unique molecular identifiers. Each CDR3 protein is one row after TCRdb ran MiXCR on the PCR reads. The sample shows some 260,000 distinct CDR3 sequences, 20% to 30% of them seen only once. The V and J genes are TRBV4-3 and TRBJ1-5; D remains unclear. The clonotype comes from a female patient aged 2 to 10 who had a stem cell transplant for congenital amegakaryocytic thrombocytopenia, so the T cells may come from the graft donor. Source: PBMCs, mostly from graft donor cells, taken 360 days after TCRalphabeta/CD19-depleted stem cell transplant. In DNA form, the CDR3 reads TGCGCCAGCAGCCAAGATTGGGGAGCTTTTCAGCCCCAGCATTTT. This codes for CASSQDWGAFQPQHF.